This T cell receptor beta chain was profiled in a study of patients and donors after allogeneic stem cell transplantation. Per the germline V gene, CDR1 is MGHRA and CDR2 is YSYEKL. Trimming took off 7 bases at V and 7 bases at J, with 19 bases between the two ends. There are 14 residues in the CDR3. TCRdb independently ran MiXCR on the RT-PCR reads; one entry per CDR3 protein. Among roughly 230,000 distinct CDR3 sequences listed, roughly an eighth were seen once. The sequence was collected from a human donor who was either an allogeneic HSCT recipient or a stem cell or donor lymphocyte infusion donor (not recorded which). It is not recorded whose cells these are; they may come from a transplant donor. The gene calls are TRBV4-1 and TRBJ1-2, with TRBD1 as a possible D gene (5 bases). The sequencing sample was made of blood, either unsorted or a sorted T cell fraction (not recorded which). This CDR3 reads CASTLMGGTTGYTF. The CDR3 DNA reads TGCGCCAGCACCCTAATGGGGGGAACGACTGGCTACACCTTC.